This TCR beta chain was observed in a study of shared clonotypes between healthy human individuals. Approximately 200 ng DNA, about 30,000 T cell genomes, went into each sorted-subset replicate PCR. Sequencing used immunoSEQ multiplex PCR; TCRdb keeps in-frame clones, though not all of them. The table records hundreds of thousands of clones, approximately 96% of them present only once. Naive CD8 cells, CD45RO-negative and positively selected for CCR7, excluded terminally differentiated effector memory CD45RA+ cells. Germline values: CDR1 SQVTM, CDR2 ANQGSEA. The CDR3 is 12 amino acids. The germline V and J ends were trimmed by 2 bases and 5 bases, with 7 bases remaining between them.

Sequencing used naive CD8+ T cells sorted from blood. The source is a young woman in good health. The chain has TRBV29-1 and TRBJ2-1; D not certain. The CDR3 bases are TGCAGCGTTGAAAGGCCGAACAATGAGCAGTTCTTC. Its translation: CSVERPNNEQFF.